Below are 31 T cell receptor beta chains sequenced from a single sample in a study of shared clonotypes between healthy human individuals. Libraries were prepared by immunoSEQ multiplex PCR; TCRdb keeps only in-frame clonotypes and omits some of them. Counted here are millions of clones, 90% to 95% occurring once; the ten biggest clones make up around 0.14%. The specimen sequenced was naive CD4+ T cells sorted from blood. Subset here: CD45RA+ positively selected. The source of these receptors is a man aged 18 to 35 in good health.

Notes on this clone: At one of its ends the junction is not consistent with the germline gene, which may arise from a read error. CDR3 nucleotides: TGTGCTAGCAGCTTAGGGACTACATTCTACGAGCAGTACTTC. Translating gives CASSLGTTFYEQYF. V gene TRBV7-7 combines with J gene TRBJ2-7; 7 positions agree with TRBD2. Germline CDR1 and CDR2: SSHAT and FNYEAQ (reference sequence). The length of the CDR3 is 14 residues.

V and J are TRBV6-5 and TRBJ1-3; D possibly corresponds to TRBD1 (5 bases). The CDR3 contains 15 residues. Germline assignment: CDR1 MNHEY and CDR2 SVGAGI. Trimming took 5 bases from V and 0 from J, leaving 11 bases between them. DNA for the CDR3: TGTGCCAGCAGTGCGGACACTCTCTCTGGAAACACCATATATTTT. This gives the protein CASSADTLSGNTIYF.

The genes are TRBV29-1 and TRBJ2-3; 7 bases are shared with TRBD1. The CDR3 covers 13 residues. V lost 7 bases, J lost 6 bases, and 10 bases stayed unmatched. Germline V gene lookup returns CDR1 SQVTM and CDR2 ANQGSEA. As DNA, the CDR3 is TGCAGCGCCAAGACAGGGATTGTGGATACGCAGTATTTT. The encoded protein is CSAKTGIVDTQYF.

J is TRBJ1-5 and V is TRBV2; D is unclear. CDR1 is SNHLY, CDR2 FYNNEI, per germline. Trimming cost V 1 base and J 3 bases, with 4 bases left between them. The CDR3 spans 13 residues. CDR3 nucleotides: TGTGCCAGCAGTGAAGGGGTCAATCAGCCCCAGCATTTT. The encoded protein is CASSEGVNQPQHF. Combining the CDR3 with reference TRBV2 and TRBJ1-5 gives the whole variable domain EPEVTQTPSHQVTQMGQEVILRCVPISNHLYFYWYRQILGQKVEFLVSFYNNEISEKSEIFDDQFSVERPDGSNFTLKIRSTKLEDSAMYFCASSEGVNQPQHFGDGTRLSIL.

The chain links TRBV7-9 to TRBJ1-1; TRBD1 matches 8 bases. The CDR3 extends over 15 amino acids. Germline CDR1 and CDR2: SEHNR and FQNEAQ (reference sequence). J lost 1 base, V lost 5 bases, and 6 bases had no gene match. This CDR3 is CASSPPTGENTEAFF. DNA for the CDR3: TGTGCCAGCAGCCCTCCGACAGGGGAGAACACTGAAGCTTTCTTT.

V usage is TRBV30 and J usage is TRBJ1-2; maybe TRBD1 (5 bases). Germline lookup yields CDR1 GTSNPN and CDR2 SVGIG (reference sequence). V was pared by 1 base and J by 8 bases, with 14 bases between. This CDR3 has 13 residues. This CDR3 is CAWSGPGPWGYTF. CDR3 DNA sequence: TGTGCCTGGAGTGGCCCGGGACCGTGGGGCTACACCTTC.

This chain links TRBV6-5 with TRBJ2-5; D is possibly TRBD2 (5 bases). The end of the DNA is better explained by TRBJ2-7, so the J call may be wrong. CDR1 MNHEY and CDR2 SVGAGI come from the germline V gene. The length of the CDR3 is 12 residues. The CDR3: CASTNGAYEQYF. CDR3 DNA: TGTGCCAGCACCAACGGGGCCTACGAGCAGTACTTC.

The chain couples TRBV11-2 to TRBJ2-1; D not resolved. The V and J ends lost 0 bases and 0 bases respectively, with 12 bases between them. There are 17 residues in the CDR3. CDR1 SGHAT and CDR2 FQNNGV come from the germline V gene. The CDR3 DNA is TGTGCCAGCAGCTTAGAAAAGCTCCGGAGCTCCTACAATGAGCAGTTCTTC. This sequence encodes CASSLEKLRSSYNEQFF.

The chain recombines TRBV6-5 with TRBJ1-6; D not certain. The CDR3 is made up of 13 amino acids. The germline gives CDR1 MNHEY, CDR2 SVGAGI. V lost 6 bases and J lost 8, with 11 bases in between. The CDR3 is CASSFFLHSPLHF. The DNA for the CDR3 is TGTGCCAGCAGCTTCTTCCTACATTCACCCCTCCACTTT.

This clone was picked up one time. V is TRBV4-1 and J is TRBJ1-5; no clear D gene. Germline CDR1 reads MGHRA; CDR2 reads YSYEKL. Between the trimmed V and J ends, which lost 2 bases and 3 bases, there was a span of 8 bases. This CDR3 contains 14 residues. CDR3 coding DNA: TGCGCCAGCAGCCAAAAGCTACTCAATCAGCCCCAGCATTTT. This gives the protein CASSQKLLNQPQHF.

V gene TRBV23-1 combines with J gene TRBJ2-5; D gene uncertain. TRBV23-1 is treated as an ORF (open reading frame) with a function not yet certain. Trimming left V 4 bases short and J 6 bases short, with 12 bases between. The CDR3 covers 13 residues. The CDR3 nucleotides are TGCGCCAGCAGTCCCCCCGAGTGGAAGACCCAGTACTTC. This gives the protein CASSPPEWKTQYF.

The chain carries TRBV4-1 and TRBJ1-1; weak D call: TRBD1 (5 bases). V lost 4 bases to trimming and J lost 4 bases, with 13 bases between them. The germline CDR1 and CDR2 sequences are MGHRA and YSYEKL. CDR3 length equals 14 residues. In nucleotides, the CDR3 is TGCGCCAGCAGCCCCTTGCCGGGGGGCACTGAAGCTTTCTTT. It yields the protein CASSPLPGGTEAFF.

CDR3 coding DNA: TGTGCCAGCAGTACAGGGGGCAGGAATCAGCCCCAGCATTTT. Encoded protein: CASSTGGRNQPQHF. The chain couples TRBV27 to TRBJ1-5, with 9 bases aligning to TRBD1. Germline trimming cut 5 bases from V and 4 bases from J; bases unmatched to any gene: 3. In germline, CDR1 is MNHEY, CDR2 SMNVEV (reference sequence). This CDR3 contains 14 residues.

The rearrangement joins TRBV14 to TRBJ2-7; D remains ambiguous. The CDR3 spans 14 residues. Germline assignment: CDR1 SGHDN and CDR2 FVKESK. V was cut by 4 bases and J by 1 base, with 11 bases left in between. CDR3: CASSLWMESYEQYF. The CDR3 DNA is TGTGCCAGCAGCCTCTGGATGGAATCCTACGAGCAGTACTTC.

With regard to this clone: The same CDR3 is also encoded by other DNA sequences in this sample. In nucleotides, the CDR3 is TGTGCCAGCAGCAGGGGACGCAATGAGCAGTTCTTC. This translates into CASSRGRNEQFF. This chain uses TRBV6-5 with TRBJ2-1; the D gene is possibly TRBD1 (6 bases). This CDR3 region has 12 residues. Trimming pared 6 bases from V and 6 bases from J, leaving 9 bases between. The germline V gene encodes CDR1 MNHEY and CDR2 SVGAGI.

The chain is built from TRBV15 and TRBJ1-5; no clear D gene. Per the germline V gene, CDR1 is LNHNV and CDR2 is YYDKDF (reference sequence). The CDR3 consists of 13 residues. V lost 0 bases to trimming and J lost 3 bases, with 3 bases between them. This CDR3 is CATSRELNQPQHF. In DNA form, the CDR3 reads TGTGCCACCAGCAGAGAACTCAATCAGCCCCAGCATTTT.

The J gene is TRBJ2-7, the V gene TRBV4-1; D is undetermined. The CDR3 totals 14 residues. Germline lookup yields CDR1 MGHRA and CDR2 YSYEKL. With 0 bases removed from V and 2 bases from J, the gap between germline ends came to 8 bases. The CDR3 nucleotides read TGCGCCAGCAGCCAAGATAACAACCCCTACGAGCAGTACTTC. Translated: CASSQDNNPYEQYF.

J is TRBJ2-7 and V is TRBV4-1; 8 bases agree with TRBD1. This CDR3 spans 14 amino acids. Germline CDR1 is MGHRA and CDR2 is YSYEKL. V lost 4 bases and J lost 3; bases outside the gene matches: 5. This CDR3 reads CASSPGQAFYEQYF. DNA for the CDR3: TGCGCCAGCAGCCCGGGACAGGCCTTCTACGAGCAGTACTTC.

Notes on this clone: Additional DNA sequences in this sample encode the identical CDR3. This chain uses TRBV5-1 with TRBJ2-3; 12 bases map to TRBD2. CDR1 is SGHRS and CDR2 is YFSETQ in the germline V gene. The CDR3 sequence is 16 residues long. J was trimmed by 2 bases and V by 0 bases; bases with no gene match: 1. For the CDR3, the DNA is TGCGCCAGCAGCTTGGCTAGCGGGGGGGCCACAGATACGCAGTATTTT. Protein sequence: CASSLASGGATDTQYF.

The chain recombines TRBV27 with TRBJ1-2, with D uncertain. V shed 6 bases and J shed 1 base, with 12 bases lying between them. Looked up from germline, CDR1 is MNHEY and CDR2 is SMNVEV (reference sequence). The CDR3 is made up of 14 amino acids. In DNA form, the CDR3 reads TGTGCCAGCAGCCCCGTAACCCGTAACTATGGCTACACCTTC. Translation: CASSPVTRNYGYTF.

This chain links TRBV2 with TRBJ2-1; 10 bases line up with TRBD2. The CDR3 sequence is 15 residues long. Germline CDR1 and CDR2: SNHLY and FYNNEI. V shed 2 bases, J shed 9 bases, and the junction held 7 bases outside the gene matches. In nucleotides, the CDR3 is TGTGCCAGCAGTGAACTATCTAGCGGGAGAATTGAGCAGTTCTTC. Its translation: CASSELSSGRIEQFF. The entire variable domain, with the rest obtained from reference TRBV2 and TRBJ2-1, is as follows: EPEVTQTPSHQVTQMGQEVILRCVPISNHLYFYWYRQILGQKVEFLVSFYNNEISEKSEIFDDQFSVERPDGSNFTLKIRSTKLEDSAMYFCASSELSSGRIEQFFGPGTRLTVL.

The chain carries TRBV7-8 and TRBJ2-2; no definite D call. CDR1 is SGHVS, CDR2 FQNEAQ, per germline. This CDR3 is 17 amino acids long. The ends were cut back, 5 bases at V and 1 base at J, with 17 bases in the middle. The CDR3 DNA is TGTGCCAGCAGCCCATACCGATTTCTCCAGAACACCGGGGAGCTGTTTTTT. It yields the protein CASSPYRFLQNTGELFF.

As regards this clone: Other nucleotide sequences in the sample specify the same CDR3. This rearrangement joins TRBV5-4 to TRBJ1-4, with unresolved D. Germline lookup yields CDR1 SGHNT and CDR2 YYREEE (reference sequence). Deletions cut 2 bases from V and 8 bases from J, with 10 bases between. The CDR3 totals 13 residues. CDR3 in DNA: TGTGCCAGCAGCTTTGAGTCCAGGGAAAAACTGTTTTTT. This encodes CASSFESREKLFF.

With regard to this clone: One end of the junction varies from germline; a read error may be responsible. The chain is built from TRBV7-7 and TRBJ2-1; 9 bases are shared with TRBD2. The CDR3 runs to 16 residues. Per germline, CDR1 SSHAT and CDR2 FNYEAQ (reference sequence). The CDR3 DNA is TGTGCTAGCAGCTTAGGGGGTAGCGGGGGATACAATGAGCAGTTCTTC. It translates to CASSLGGSGGYNEQFF.

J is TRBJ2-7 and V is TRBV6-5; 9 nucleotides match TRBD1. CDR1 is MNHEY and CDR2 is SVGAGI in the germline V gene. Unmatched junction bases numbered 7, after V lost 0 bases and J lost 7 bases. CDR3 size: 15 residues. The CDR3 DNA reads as TGTGCCAGCAGTTACTCGATGGGACAGGGTAGGGAGCAGTACTTC. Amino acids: CASSYSMGQGREQYF.

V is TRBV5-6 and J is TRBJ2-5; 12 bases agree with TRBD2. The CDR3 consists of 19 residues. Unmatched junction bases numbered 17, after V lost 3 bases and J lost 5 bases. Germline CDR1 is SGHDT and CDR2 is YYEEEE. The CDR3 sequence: CASSSLAGGPTWSRETQYF. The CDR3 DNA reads TGTGCCAGCAGCTCCCTAGCGGGGGGGCCGACATGGTCCCGGGAGACCCAGTACTTC.

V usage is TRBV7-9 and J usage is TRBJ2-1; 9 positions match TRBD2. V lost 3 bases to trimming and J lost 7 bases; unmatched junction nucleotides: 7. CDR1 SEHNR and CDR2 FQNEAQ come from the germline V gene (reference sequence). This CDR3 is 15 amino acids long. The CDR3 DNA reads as TGTGCCAGCAGCTTCATCGGACTAGCGCTGAATGAGCAGTTCTTC. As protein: CASSFIGLALNEQFF.

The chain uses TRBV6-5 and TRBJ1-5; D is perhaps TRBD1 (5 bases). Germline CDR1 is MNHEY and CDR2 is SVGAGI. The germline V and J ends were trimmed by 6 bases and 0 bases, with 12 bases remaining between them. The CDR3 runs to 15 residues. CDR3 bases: TGTGCCAGCAGCCAAGACAGATATAGCAATCAGCCCCAGCATTTT. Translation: CASSQDRYSNQPQHF.

CDR3 DNA: TGTGCCACCAGCAGAGATATGGGGGGCTACGAGCAGTACTTC. Translated, it gives CATSRDMGGYEQYF. The chain employs TRBV15 and TRBJ2-7; TRBD2 is a possible D gene (6 bases). V was trimmed by 0 bases and J by 3 bases, leaving 9 bases between them. Per the germline V gene, CDR1 is LNHNV and CDR2 is YYDKDF (reference sequence). The CDR3 runs 14 residues.

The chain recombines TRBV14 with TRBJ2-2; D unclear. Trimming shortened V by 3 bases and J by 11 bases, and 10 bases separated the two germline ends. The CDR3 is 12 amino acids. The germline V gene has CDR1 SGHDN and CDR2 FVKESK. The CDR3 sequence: CASSQSQVELFF. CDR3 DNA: TGTGCCAGCAGCCAGTCCCAGGTCGAGCTGTTTTTT.

The CDR3 region is CASSPKEGSTEAFF. The CDR3 DNA follows: TGTGCCAGCTCACCGAAGGAGGGCAGTACTGAAGCTTTCTTT. The chain combines TRBV18 with TRBJ1-1; D remains ambiguous. Trimming left V 3 bases short and J 5 bases short, with 13 bases between. The CDR3 contains 14 residues. Germline assignment: CDR1 KGHSH and CDR2 LQKENI. Full variable domain (remainder filled in from reference TRBV18 and TRBJ1-1): NAGVMQNPRHLVRRRGQEARLRCSPMKGHSHVYWYRQLPEEGLKFMVYLQKENIIDESGMPKERFSAEFPKEGPSILRIQQVVRGDSAAYFCASSPKEGSTEAFFGQGTRLTVV.